Listed below are T cell receptor beta chains from one sample, sequenced in a study of shared clonotypes between healthy human individuals. Here immunoSEQ multiplex PCR was the method, and the copy in TCRdb shows in-frame clones only, minus some. The sample lists over a million clones; around 98% were seen once. The source material was naive CD4+ T cells sorted from blood. The origin of the receptors is a man aged 30-40 years in good health. The CDR3 runs from the conserved cysteine through the conserved F or W. Only part of the rows carry a size: once, few, many, or a class if the clone is expanded.

v_call clone_size cdr3_aa
TRBV5-4 few CASSLAGIGTGGFGEQFF
TRBV18 . CASSPLAGGSNEQFF
TRBV6-5 . CASIPLQGGTGELFF
TRBV4-2 . CASSLRQGDSYEQYF
TRBV27 . CASSLLAGVGEQYF
TRBV7-6 . CASSLGVAGGTGLHEQFF
TRBV27 . CASSSRNSGSGTGELFF
TRBV6-5 . CASSQVQGTTYEQYF
TRBV28 . CASSSRQGGYQETQYF
TRBV7-9 . CATGTGTGNWRVYEQYF
TRBV11-2 . CASSLDLNWNYGYTF
TRBV6-6 . CASRPGRIPNEKLFF
TRBV7-3 . CASSLGTYNEQFF
TRBV6-6 . CASSYLDSTDTQYF
TRBV7-9 . CASSLRTGMDTQYF
TRBV29-1 . CSVEDLEIFRTDTQYF
TRBV30 . CAWTTQRTMGIGNTGELFF
TRBV27 . CASSLTWASGTRGSDTQYF
TRBV19 . CASSITAGGLVDTQYF
TRBV9 . CASSGDRVNTEAFF
TRBV7-2 . CASSGRTGGRSTDYGYTF
TRBV28 . CAAGHLGQYF
TRBV7-9 . CASTTKATNEKLFF
TRBV5-1 . CASSLRQGAGETQYF
TRBV5-1 . CASSLGVDAAGVETQYF
TRBV7-2 . CASSLAPGAGEQYF
TRBV29-1 . CSVEKTTSYEQYF
TRBV7-9 once CASSLVGGRQFF
TRBV5-1 once CASSLGSGTLSPSYEQYF
TRBV7-9 . CASSSVGRQNEQYF
TRBV2 once CASRASGAYQETQYF
TRBV7-3 . CASSLGLAAYNEQFF
TRBV9 . CASSVGGGDGYTF
TRBV13 . CASSSGHLSYNEQFF
TRBV7-9 . CASSLALDSQETQYF
TRBV2 . CASVDARNTEAFF
TRBV7-9 once CASSLEVRLKETQYF
TRBV18 . CASSPLAGDFYNEQFF
TRBV15 . CATSRDTYGYTF
TRBV12-2 . CASRVRDDSLGNEQYF
TRBV28 . CASSGSGRAQNIQYF